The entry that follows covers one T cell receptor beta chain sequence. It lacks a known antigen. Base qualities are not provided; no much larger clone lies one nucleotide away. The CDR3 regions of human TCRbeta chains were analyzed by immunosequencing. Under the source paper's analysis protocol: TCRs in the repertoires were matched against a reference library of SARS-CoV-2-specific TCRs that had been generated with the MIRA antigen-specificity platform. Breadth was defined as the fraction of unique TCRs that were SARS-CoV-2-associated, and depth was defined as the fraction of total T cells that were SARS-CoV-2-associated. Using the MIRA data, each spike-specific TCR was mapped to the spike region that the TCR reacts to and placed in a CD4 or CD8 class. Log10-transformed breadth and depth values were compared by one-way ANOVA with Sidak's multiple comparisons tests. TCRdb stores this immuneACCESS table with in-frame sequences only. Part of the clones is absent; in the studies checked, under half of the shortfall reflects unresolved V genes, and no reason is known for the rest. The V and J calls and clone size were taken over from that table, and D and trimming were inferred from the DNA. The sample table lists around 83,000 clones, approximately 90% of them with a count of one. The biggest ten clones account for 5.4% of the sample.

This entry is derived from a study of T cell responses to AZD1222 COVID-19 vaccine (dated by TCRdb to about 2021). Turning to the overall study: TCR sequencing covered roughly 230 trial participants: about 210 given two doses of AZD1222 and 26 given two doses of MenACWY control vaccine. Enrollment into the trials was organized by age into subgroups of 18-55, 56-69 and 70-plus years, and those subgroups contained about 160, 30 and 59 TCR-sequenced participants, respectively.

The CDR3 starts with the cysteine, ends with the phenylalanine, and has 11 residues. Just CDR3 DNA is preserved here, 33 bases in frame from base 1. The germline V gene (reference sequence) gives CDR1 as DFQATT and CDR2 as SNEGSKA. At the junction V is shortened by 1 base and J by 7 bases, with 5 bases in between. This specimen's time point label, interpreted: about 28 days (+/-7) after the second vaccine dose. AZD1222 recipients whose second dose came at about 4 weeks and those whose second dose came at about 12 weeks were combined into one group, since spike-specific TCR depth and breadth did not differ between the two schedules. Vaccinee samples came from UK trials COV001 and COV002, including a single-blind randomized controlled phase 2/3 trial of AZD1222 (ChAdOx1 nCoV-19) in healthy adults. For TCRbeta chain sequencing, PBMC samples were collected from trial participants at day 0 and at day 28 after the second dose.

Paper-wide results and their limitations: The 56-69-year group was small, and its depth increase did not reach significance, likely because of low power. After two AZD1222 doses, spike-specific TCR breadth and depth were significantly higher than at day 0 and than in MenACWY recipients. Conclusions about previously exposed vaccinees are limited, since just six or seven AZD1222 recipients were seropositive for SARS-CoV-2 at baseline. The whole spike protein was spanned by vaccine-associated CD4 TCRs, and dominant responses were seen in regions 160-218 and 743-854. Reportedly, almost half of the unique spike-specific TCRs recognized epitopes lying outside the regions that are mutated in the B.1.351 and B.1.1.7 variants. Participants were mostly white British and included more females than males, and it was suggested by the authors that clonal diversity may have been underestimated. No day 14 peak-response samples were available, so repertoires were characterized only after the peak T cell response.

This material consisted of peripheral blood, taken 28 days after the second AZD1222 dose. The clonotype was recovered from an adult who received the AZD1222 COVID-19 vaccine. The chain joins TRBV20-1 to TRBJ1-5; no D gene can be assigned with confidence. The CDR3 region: CSARGEQPQHF. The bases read TGCAGTGCTAGAGGGGAGCAGCCCCAGCATTTT.